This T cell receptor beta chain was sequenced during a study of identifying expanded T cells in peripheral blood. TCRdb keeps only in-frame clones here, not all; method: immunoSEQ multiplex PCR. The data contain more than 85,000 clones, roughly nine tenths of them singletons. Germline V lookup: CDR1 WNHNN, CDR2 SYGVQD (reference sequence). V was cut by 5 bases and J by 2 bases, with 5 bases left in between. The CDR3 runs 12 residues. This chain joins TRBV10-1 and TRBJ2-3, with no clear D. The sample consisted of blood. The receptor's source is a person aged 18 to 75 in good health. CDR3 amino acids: CASSQHTDTQYF. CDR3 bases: TGCGCCAGCAGTCAGCACACAGATACGCAGTATTTT.